Listed below are T cell receptor beta chains from one sample, sequenced in a study of T cell responses to AZD1222 COVID-19 vaccine. Sequencing used immunoSEQ multiplex PCR; TCRdb keeps in-frame clones, though not all of them. The sample consists of roughly 150,000 clones, roughly 89% of them appearing once. Specimen: peripheral blood, collected on day 0 of AZD1222 vaccination. The receptors shown here come from an adult in good health. The CDR3 runs from the conserved cysteine through the conserved F or W. The D gene is left open where the match is weak. The size entry is marked missing in some rows and otherwise reads once, few, many or a size class.

size: .; V: TRBV9; length: 13; J: TRBJ1-1; D: .; DNA: TGTGCCAGCAGCGTGACAGGGAACACTGAAGCTTTCTTT; CDR3: CASSVTGNTEAFF
size: .; V: TRBV27; length: 13; J: TRBJ1-1; D: .; DNA: TGTGCCAGCAGAGACAGGACGAACACTGAAGCTTTCTTT; CDR3: CASRDRTNTEAFF
size: .; V: TRBV11-3; length: 14; J: TRBJ2-7; D: TRBD2; DNA: TGTGCCCAGGATCGGGCGGGAGAGGCCTACGAGCAGTACTTC; CDR3: CAQDRAGEAYEQYF
size: once; V: TRBV6-5; length: 15; J: TRBJ2-1; D: TRBD1; DNA: TGTGCCAGTAAAATGACAGGGATCGCTAACAATGAGCAGTTCTTC; CDR3: CASKMTGIANNEQFF
size: .; V: TRBV18; length: 15; J: TRBJ1-4; D: .; DNA: TGTGCCAGCTCACCACAAAAAGGCCCAAATGAAAAACTGTTTTTT; CDR3: CASSPQKGPNEKLFF
size: .; V: TRBV6-5; length: 15; J: TRBJ1-2; D: TRBD1; DNA: TGTGCCAGCAGTTACTCGATAGTACAGGGGACTGGCTACACCTTC; CDR3: CASSYSIVQGTGYTF
size: few; V: TRBV28; length: 14; J: TRBJ1-6; D: .; DNA: TGTGCCAGCAGTGTTTCCTCCTATAATTCACCCCTCCACTTT; CDR3: CASSVSSYNSPLHF
size: .; V: TRBV5-1; length: 13; J: TRBJ2-7; D: .; DNA: TGCGCCAGCAGCTTAAAGACCTTTTACGAGCAGTACTTC; CDR3: CASSLKTFYEQYF
size: .; V: TRBV29-1; length: 12; J: TRBJ1-1; D: TRBD1; DNA: TGCAGCGCCCAACAGGGGAGGACTGAAGCTTTCTTT; CDR3: CSAQQGRTEAFF
size: .; V: TRBV6-1; length: 14; J: TRBJ1-1; D: TRBD1; DNA: TGTGCCAGCAGAGAAGGACAGGGCTACACTGAAGCTTTCTTT; CDR3: CASREGQGYTEAFF
size: .; V: TRBV4-1; length: 15; J: TRBJ1-6; D: .; DNA: TGCGCCAGCAGCCCGACCCGGGAATATAATTCACCCCTCCACTTT; CDR3: CASSPTREYNSPLHF
size: .; V: TRBV27; length: 16; J: TRBJ1-6; D: .; DNA: TGTGCCAGCACCACCATGGGAGGGGGTTGGAATTCACCCCTCCACTTT; CDR3: CASTTMGGGWNSPLHF
size: .; V: TRBV6-1; length: 13; J: TRBJ1-2; D: .; DNA: TGTGCCAGCAGTGAAGTCAGGGCTTCGGGCTACACCTTC; CDR3: CASSEVRASGYTF
size: few; V: TRBV19; length: 15; J: TRBJ1-6; D: .; DNA: TGTGCCAGTAGTCTATACCGGGACACTAATTCACCCCTCCACTTT; CDR3: CASSLYRDTNSPLHF
size: .; V: TRBV11-2; length: 15; J: TRBJ2-3; D: TRBD2; DNA: TGTGCCAGCAGCTTAATAGCGGGAGGCACAGATACGCAGTATTTT; CDR3: CASSLIAGGTDTQYF
size: .; V: TRBV19; length: 20; J: TRBJ2-3; D: TRBD2; DNA: TGTGCCAGTACCCCGCCGGGACCCACCGCCGGGAGTAGCGGGGGAGGTACGCAGTATTTT; CDR3: CASTPPGPTAGSSGGGTQYF
size: .; V: TRBV12-5; length: 15; J: TRBJ2-5; D: .; DNA: TGTGCTAGTGGGGCGGGGCCGACAAGCATTGAGACCCAGTACTTC; CDR3: CASGAGPTSIETQYF
size: .; V: TRBV28; length: 14; J: TRBJ2-7; D: TRBD1; DNA: TGTGCCAGCAGTTCACACAGGGGCTCCTACGAGCAGTACTTC; CDR3: CASSSHRGSYEQYF
size: .; V: TRBV2; length: 12; J: TRBJ1-6; D: .; DNA: TGTGCCACGGGACGGGATAATTCACCCCTCCACTTT; CDR3: CATGRDNSPLHF
size: once; V: TRBV11-2; length: 15; J: TRBJ1-3; D: .; DNA: TGTGCCAGCAGCTCTTCACAGGTCTCTGGAAACACCATATATTTT; CDR3: CASSSSQVSGNTIYF
size: few; V: TRBV2; length: 15; J: TRBJ2-2; D: TRBD2; DNA: TGTGCCAGCAGCTTAGCGGGGTCATACACCGGGGAGCTGTTTTTT; CDR3: CASSLAGSYTGELFF
size: .; V: TRBV9; length: 17; J: TRBJ2-3; D: .; DNA: TGTGCCAGCAGCGAGGAACTCGGGACACTATCCACAGATACGCAGTATTTT; CDR3: CASSEELGTLSTDTQYF
size: .; V: TRBV19; length: 15; J: TRBJ1-2; D: TRBD1; DNA: TGTGCCAGTAGTGGAGACCGGGACAGGGGACCAGGCTACACCTTC; CDR3: CASSGDRDRGPGYTF
size: .; V: TRBV7-8; length: 14; J: TRBJ2-7; D: .; DNA: TGTGCCAGCAGCTTAGTGACCCCGCGGGGCGAGCAGTACTTC; CDR3: CASSLVTPRGEQYF
size: .; V: TRBV5-8; length: 14; J: TRBJ2-5; D: .; DNA: TGTGCCAGCAGCTTGTGGGCAGACCAAGAGACCCAGTACTTC; CDR3: CASSLWADQETQYF
size: .; V: TRBV27; length: 13; J: TRBJ2-1; D: .; DNA: TGTGCCAGCAAAGTTGGGGGGGCTAATGAGCAGTTCTTC; CDR3: CASKVGGANEQFF
size: .; V: TRBV18; length: 15; J: TRBJ1-4; D: .; DNA: TGTGCCAGCTCACCAAGGAGGGCAACTAATGAAAAACTGTTTTTT; CDR3: CASSPRRATNEKLFF
size: few; V: TRBV7-9; length: 15; J: TRBJ2-7; D: TRBD2; DNA: TGTGCCAGCAGCCACCGGGGACTAGCGGTCTACGAGCAGTACTTC; CDR3: CASSHRGLAVYEQYF
size: .; V: TRBV30; length: 12; J: TRBJ1-2; D: .; DNA: TGTGCCTGGAGTCACCAAATTGGCGGCTACACCTTC; CDR3: CAWSHQIGGYTF
size: .; V: TRBV2; length: 15; J: TRBJ1-2; D: .; DNA: TGTGCCAGCAGTGAAGTGCGTAGCCCGGGGGATGGCTACACCTTC; CDR3: CASSEVRSPGDGYTF
size: once; V: TRBV6-5; length: 13; J: TRBJ2-3; D: .; DNA: TGTGCCAGCAGCAATGAATACACAGATACGCAGTATTTT; CDR3: CASSNEYTDTQYF
size: .; V: TRBV21-1; length: 16; J: TRBJ2-1; D: .; DNA: TGTGCCAGCAATCCGGGACTCTCAAGGACCTACAATGAGCAGTTCTTC; CDR3: CASNPGLSRTYNEQFF
size: .; V: TRBV6-4; length: 13; J: TRBJ2-3; D: .; DNA: TGTGCCAGCAGTGCTCGAATGGCAGATACGCAGTATTTT; CDR3: CASSARMADTQYF
size: .; V: TRBV9; length: 14; J: TRBJ1-2; D: .; DNA: TGTGCCAGCAGCGTATCCAGGGCGAGCTATGGCTACACCTTC; CDR3: CASSVSRASYGYTF
size: .; V: TRBV19; length: 15; J: TRBJ2-1; D: .; DNA: TGTGCCAGTAGTCCGCTAGCGTCCCTAGGGGGTGAGCAGTTCTTC; CDR3: CASSPLASLGGEQFF
size: .; V: TRBV27; length: 17; J: TRBJ2-1; D: TRBD2; DNA: TGTGCCAGCAGTTCTCTTAGGACTAGCGGTGCTAGGAATGAGCAGTTCTTC; CDR3: CASSSLRTSGARNEQFF
size: few; V: TRBV19; length: 14; J: TRBJ1-3; D: .; DNA: TGTGCCAGTAGTAGCCTGTTAGATGGAAACACCATATATTTT; CDR3: CASSSLLDGNTIYF
size: .; V: TRBV5-1; length: 16; J: TRBJ2-7; D: TRBD1; DNA: TGCGCCAGCAGCTTGGGTCCCGGGACAGGCCGCTACGAGCAGTACTTC; CDR3: CASSLGPGTGRYEQYF
size: .; V: TRBV30; length: 14; J: TRBJ1-2; D: .; DNA: TGTGCCTGGAGTAGGCAGGGGCGTAACTATGGCTACACCTTC; CDR3: CAWSRQGRNYGYTF
size: .; V: TRBV7-6; length: 16; J: TRBJ2-6; D: .; DNA: TGTGCCAGCAGCCCCATGGGGGGCTCTGGGGCCAACGTCCTGACTTTC; CDR3: CASSPMGGSGANVLTF
size: .; V: TRBV18; length: 19; J: TRBJ1-5; D: TRBD1; DNA: TGTGCCAGCTCAACTTCCGGGACAGGGGCTGGTTGGAGCAATCAGCCCCAGCATTTT; CDR3: CASSTSGTGAGWSNQPQHF
size: .; V: TRBV6-6; length: 16; J: TRBJ2-6; D: TRBD1; DNA: TGTGCCAGCAGGGCAAGACAGGGAACTGGGGCCAACGTCCTGACTTTC; CDR3: CASRARQGTGANVLTF
size: .; V: TRBV6-5; length: 15; J: TRBJ1-5; D: .; DNA: TGTGCCAGCAGCCCGGCCAGGGACAGCAATCAGCCCCAGCATTTT; CDR3: CASSPARDSNQPQHF
size: .; V: TRBV6-5; length: 13; J: TRBJ1-1; D: .; DNA: TGTGCCAGCAGTTACGCACGAGCCACTGAAGCTTTCTTT; CDR3: CASSYARATEAFF
size: .; V: TRBV3-1/TRBV3-2; length: 13; J: TRBJ2-7; D: .; DNA: TGTGCCAGCAGCCAAGGCCAGGGCTACGAGCAGTACTTC; CDR3: CASSQGQGYEQYF
size: .; V: TRBV5-6; length: 16; J: TRBJ2-1; D: .; DNA: TGTGCCAGCAGCTTCGGGGAGAGGCGGTCCTACAATGAGCAGTTCTTC; CDR3: CASSFGERRSYNEQFF